A selection of T cell receptor beta chains follows, all from one sample in a study of blood T cells in healthy people across ages. TCRdb analysed the 5' RACE reads with MiXCR anew, one entry per CDR3 protein. The table includes 1 million or so distinct CDR3 sequences, approximately 25% detected once. A further study also used this sample, focusing on T cells of mothers and their children.

Sequencing was performed on blood. The receptor source for this set is a girl under 10 years old in good health. The CDR3 runs from the conserved cysteine through the conserved F or W. The D gene is left open where the match is weak. Size is stated for part of the rows, as once, few or many counts, or as a class when the clone is expanded.

V gene,D gene,clone size,J gene,CDR3 protein,CDR3 DNA
TRBV7-3,TRBD1,-,TRBJ2-5,CASSFPIHRGIAETQYF,TGTGCCAGCAGCTTCCCCATCCACAGGGGAATCGCAGAGACCCAGTACTTC
TRBV20-1,-,few,TRBJ2-5,CSAREGARQETQYF,TGCAGTGCTAGGGAGGGGGCGCGACAAGAGACCCAGTACTTC
TRBV4-2,TRBD2,-,TRBJ2-3,CASSRNGWAGGTDTQYF,TGTGCCAGCAGCCGGAACGGTTGGGCGGGGGGCACAGATACGCAGTATTTT
TRBV15,-,few,TRBJ2-6,CATSRVSSGANVLTF,TGTGCCACCAGCAGAGTTAGCTCTGGGGCCAACGTCCTGACTTTC
TRBV29-1,-,few,TRBJ1-2,CSVITRTAAYGYTF,TGCAGCGTTATCACGAGGACGGCGGCTTATGGCTACACCTTC
TRBV6-5,-,-,TRBJ2-5,CASSYSGSVVGLHF,TGTGCCAGCAGTTACTCAGGCAGCGTGGTAGGGTTGCACTTC
TRBV20-1,-,-,TRBJ2-7,CSARPSSVYEQYF,TGCAGTGCTCGTCCTAGTTCTGTCTACGAGCAGTACTTC
TRBV12-3/TRBV12-4,-,few,TRBJ2-3,CASSLRGVTDTQYF,TGTGCCAGCAGTTTGCGGGGAGTCACAGATACGCAGTATTTT
TRBV7-2,-,few,TRBJ1-2,CASRPEAGPNYGYTF,TGTGCCAGCAGACCTGAGGCAGGACCTAACTATGGCTACACCTTC
TRBV29-1,-,few,TRBJ1-1,CSVVRGGEAFF,TGCAGCGTTGTCCGTGGCGGAGAAGCTTTCTTT
TRBV4-3,-,-,TRBJ1-1,CASSQDLGGLNTEAFF,TGCGCCAGCAGCCAAGATTTGGGGGGTCTGAACACTGAAGCTTTCTTT
TRBV15,-,-,TRBJ2-7,CATSRNNYEQYF,TGTGCCACCAGCAGGAATAACTACGAGCAGTACTTC
TRBV5-1,-,few,TRBJ2-3,CASSLPLFPLSVDTQYF,TGCGCCAGCAGCTTGCCCCTTTTCCCCTTGTCGGTAGATACGCAGTATTTT
TRBV20-1,-,-,TRBJ1-2,CSARRVGQNALNYGYTF,TGCAGTGCTAGAAGGGTAGGCCAAAACGCACTTAACTATGGCTACACCTTC
TRBV6-2/TRBV6-3,-,few,TRBJ2-4,CASSYSRVRGPKNIQYF,TGTGCCAGCAGTTACTCGCGCGTGCGGGGGCCAAAAAACATTCAGTACTTC
TRBV27,-,few,TRBJ2-7,CASSLGFKGSEQYF,TGTGCCAGCAGTTTAGGATTTAAGGGGAGCGAGCAGTACTTC
TRBV20-1,-,-,TRBJ1-2,CSAYHDRFYGYTF,TGCAGTGCTTATCATGACAGATTCTATGGCTACACCTTC
TRBV6-5,-,few,TRBJ2-1,CASQRGPNEQFF,TGTGCCAGCCAGAGAGGACCCAATGAGCAGTTCTTC
TRBV11-3,-,-,TRBJ2-1,CASSLVVSSYNEQFF,TGTGCCAGCAGCTTAGTCGTAAGCTCCTACAATGAGCAGTTCTTC
TRBV12-3/TRBV12-4,-,-,TRBJ2-4,CASSAVWEDIQYF,TGTGCCAGCAGTGCCGTTTGGGAGGACATTCAGTACTTC
TRBV7-8,-,once,TRBJ2-3,CASSLNPSGTQYF,TGTGCCAGCAGCTTAAATCCCTCGGGGACGCAGTATTTT
TRBV28,TRBD2,-,TRBJ2-5,CASSSRTSGGRETQYF,TGTGCCAGCAGTTCCCGGACTAGCGGGGGCCGGGAGACCCAGTACTTC
TRBV20-1,-,-,TRBJ2-7,CSARDSVGNSIHEQYF,TGCAGTGCTAGAGACTCCGTGGGGAACTCAATCCACGAGCAGTACTTC
TRBV14,TRBD1,few,TRBJ2-2,CASSQGDRVTGELFF,TGTGCCAGCAGCCAAGGGGACAGGGTGACCGGGGAGCTGTTTTTT
TRBV7-2,TRBD2,-,TRBJ2-4,CASSPELAEYQYF,TGTGCCAGCAGCCCCGAACTAGCGGAATATCAGTACTTC
TRBV6-5,TRBD2,-,TRBJ2-1,CASSYPCFAGGSVEQFF,TGTGCCAGCAGTTACCCCTGCTTTGCGGGAGGGAGCGTTGAGCAGTTCTTC
TRBV3-1,-,-,TRBJ2-2,CASSQAEPTGVRGELFF,TGTGCCAGCAGCCAAGCGGAACCTACGGGCGTTAGAGGGGAGCTGTTTTTT
TRBV10-3,TRBD1,few,TRBJ1-1,CATGIGDTEAFF,TGTGCGACAGGGATTGGGGACACTGAAGCTTTCTTT
TRBV6-2/TRBV6-3,-,-,TRBJ2-3,CASSYGARSIDTQYF,TGTGCCAGCAGTTACGGCGCTAGGAGTATAGATACGCAGTATTTT
TRBV12-3/TRBV12-4,TRBD2,-,TRBJ2-1,CASSSPLLAAPNEQFF,TGTGCCAGCAGTTCACCCTTGCTAGCGGCTCCGAATGAGCAGTTCTTC
TRBV5-1,TRBD2,-,TRBJ2-3,CASNPLSREGQTDTQYF,TGCGCCAGCAACCCCCTATCACGGGAGGGCCAAACAGATACGCAGTATTTT
TRBV12-3/TRBV12-4,TRBD2,-,TRBJ2-5,CASSFGSGGPLETQYF,TGTGCCAGCAGTTTTGGTTCGGGGGGGCCGTTAGAGACCCAGTACTTC
TRBV25-1,TRBD1,-,TRBJ2-1,CASSVETGGNEQFF,TGTGCCAGCAGTGTGGAGACAGGGGGCAATGAGCAGTTCTTC
TRBV2,TRBD1,few,TRBJ1-2,CASSLQGTNYGYTF,TGTGCCAGCAGTTTACAGGGGACGAACTATGGCTACACCTTC
TRBV29-1,-,-,TRBJ2-5,CSVFPEERETRYF,TGCAGCGTTTTCCCGGAGGAGCGCGAGACCCGGTACTTC
TRBV5-6,-,-,TRBJ2-1,CASSLVGSWYEQFF,TGTGCCAGCAGCTTGGTCGGCAGTTGGTATGAGCAGTTCTTC
TRBV29-1,-,once,TRBJ1-2,CSVDGADISNYGYTF,TGCAGCGTTGACGGCGCAGACATCTCTAACTATGGCTACACCTTC
TRBV12-3/TRBV12-4,-,-,TRBJ1-5,CASSQPGPSNQPQHF,TGTGCCAGCAGTCAACCCGGACCGAGCAATCAGCCCCAGCATTTT
TRBV15,-,-,TRBJ1-4,CATSREGRSDERLFF,TGTGCCACCAGCAGAGAGGGCAGGTCAGATGAAAGACTGTTTTTT
TRBV4-3,TRBD1,-,TRBJ2-1,CASSQGQGFGSVQFF,TGCGCCAGCAGCCAAGGACAGGGGTTTGGGAGTGTGCAGTTCTTC